Listed below are T cell receptor beta chains from one sample, sequenced in a study of cytomegalovirus exposure and HLA in healthy donors. The method was immunoSEQ multiplex PCR; TCRdb's version includes in-frame clones alone and lacks a portion of them. Among over 250,000 clones listed, about 86% were seen once. The sequenced sample was PBMCs. The receptors stem from a woman between 18 and 29 years old in good health and CMV-seronegative. CDR3s include the opening cysteine and the closing phenylalanine or tryptophan. D genes are given only for firm matches. Clone size, where shown, is once, few, many, or a class for clones that have expanded.

>once|TRBJ1-1|TRBV27|15|-
CASSLSLAMNTEAFF
TGTGCCAGCAGTTTATCGTTAGCCATGAACACTGAAGCTTTCTTT
>-|TRBJ1-2|TRBV18|15|TRBD1
CASSPSPGTEGGYTF
TGTGCCAGCTCACCGTCTCCCGGGACAGAGGGCGGCTACACCTTC
>once|TRBJ2-1|TRBV18|13|-
CATTGVSYNEQFF
TGTGCCACCACGGGGGTCTCCTACAATGAGCAGTTCTTC
>-|TRBJ2-1|TRBV5-1|15|TRBD1
CASSYNAGQGNEQFF
TGCGCCAGCAGCTACAACGCGGGACAGGGCAATGAGCAGTTCTTC
>-|TRBJ1-6|TRBV9|15|-
CASSTGGGQASPLHF
TGTGCCAGCAGCACTGGCGGAGGTCAGGCTTCACCCCTCCACTTT
>-|TRBJ1-1|TRBV18|16|-
CASSPPSWQGNTEAFF
TGTGCCAGCTCACCACCTTCGTGGCAGGGTAACACTGAAGCTTTCTTT
>once|TRBJ1-1|TRBV4-3|14|-
CASSQDGGVLGAFF
TGCGCCAGCAGCCAAGATGGGGGGGTCTTGGGAGCTTTCTTT
>-|TRBJ1-2|TRBV25-1|15|-
CASSEYLGGNYGYTF
TGTGCCAGCAGTGAATATCTCGGCGGCAACTATGGCTACACCTTC
>-|TRBJ2-1|TRBV28|14|-
CASRSPAFNNEQFF
TGTGCCAGCAGGAGCCCAGCGTTTAACAATGAGCAGTTCTTC
>-|TRBJ2-7|TRBV28|13|TRBD1
CASSRQGVYEQYF
TGTGCCAGCAGTAGACAGGGGGTCTACGAGCAGTACTTC
>-|TRBJ1-5|TRBV18|15|-
CASSPSGIGNQPQHF
TGTGCCAGCTCACCATCGGGGATTGGCAATCAGCCCCAGCATTTT
>once|TRBJ1-4|TRBV7-9|15|-
CASSPSWATNEKLFF
TGTGCCAGCAGCCCAAGCTGGGCTACTAATGAAAAACTGTTTTTT
>-|TRBJ2-5|TRBV2|13|-
CASSGGNRETQYF
TGTGCCAGCAGCGGCGGGAATAGGGAGACCCAGTACTTC
>few|TRBJ2-7|TRBV6-1|14|TRBD1
CASSHRQGPLEQYF
TGTGCCAGCAGTCACCGACAGGGACCTCTCGAGCAGTACTTC
>-|TRBJ1-5|TRBV5-1|14|TRBD1
CASSLEGGGQPQHF
TGCGCCAGCAGCTTGGAAGGGGGCGGGCAGCCCCAGCATTTT
>-|TRBJ1-2|TRBV30|13|-
CAWTLGGEGGYTF
TGTGCCTGGACCCTGGGGGGGGAAGGTGGCTACACCTTC
>-|TRBJ1-6|TRBV7-9|12|-
CASSSQGSPLHF
TGTGCCAGCAGCTCACAGGGTTCACCCCTCCACTTT
>-|TRBJ1-2|TRBV7-9|13|-
CASSLQSPKGYTF
TGTGCCAGCAGCTTACAGTCCCCGAAGGGCTACACCTTC
>-|TRBJ2-7|TRBV6-5|15|-
CASSYSDTVGDEQYF
TGTGCCAGCAGTTACTCGGACACGGTAGGAGACGAGCAGTACTTC
>-|TRBJ1-3|TRBV11-2|15|-
CASSLEYFSGNTIYF
TGTGCCAGCAGCTTAGAATACTTCTCTGGAAACACCATATATTTT
>-|TRBJ1-1|TRBV9|15|TRBD1
CASSPQGAGATEAFF
TGTGCCAGCAGCCCTCAGGGGGCGGGGGCCACTGAAGCTTTCTTT
>-|TRBJ1-2|TRBV29-1|10|-
CSVEDNGYTF
TGCAGCGTTGAAGATAATGGCTACACCTTC
>-|TRBJ2-1|TRBV28|13|TRBD1
CASRPRGYNEQFF
TGTGCCAGCAGGCCCAGGGGGTACAATGAGCAGTTCTTC
>-|TRBJ2-5|TRBV4-1|14|-
CASSQQGGQETQYF
TGCGCCAGCAGCCAACAGGGAGGACAAGAGACCCAGTACTTC
>few|TRBJ1-2|TRBV30|15|-
CAWRDQGFWNYGYTF
TGTGCCTGGAGGGATCAGGGATTCTGGAACTATGGCTACACCTTC
>-|TRBJ1-5|TRBV7-9|14|-
CASSLSRSNQPQHF
TGTGCCAGCAGCTTAAGCCGGTCCAATCAGCCCCAGCATTTT
>-|TRBJ2-5|TRBV5-4|15|-
CASSLALGQGETQYF
TGTGCCAGCAGCTTGGCCCTGGGACAAGGAGAGACCCAGTACTTC
>-|TRBJ2-1|TRBV7-6|14|-
CASSLGGPYNEQFF
TGTGCCAGCAGCTTAGGAGGTCCCTACAATGAGCAGTTCTTC
>-|TRBJ2-3|TRBV5-6|16|TRBD2
CASSLRLAGSTDTQYF
TGTGCCAGCAGCTTACGACTAGCGGGAAGCACAGATACGCAGTATTTT
>-|TRBJ1-1|TRBV5-1|14|-
CASSSGSVNTEAFF
TGCGCCAGCAGCTCAGGGTCGGTGAACACTGAAGCTTTCTTT
>-|TRBJ1-2|TRBV5-1|14|-
CASSPGPSNYGYTF
TGCGCCAGCAGTCCCGGTCCTTCTAACTATGGCTACACCTTC
>-|TRBJ1-6|TRBV28|14|-
CASSLQVPNSPLHF
TGTGCCAGCAGTTTACAGGTACCTAATTCACCCCTCCACTTT
>-|TRBJ2-4|TRBV27|16|TRBD1
CASSPRTGVAKNIQYF
TGTGCCAGCAGTCCCCGGACAGGGGTGGCCAAAAACATTCAGTACTTC
>once|TRBJ1-5|TRBV6-5|15|-
CASSYSAGSLQPQHF
TGTGCCAGCAGTTACTCCGCGGGGTCTTTACAGCCCCAGCATTTT
>-|TRBJ2-7|TRBV7-7|15|TRBD2
CASIEPHASGYEQYF
TGTGCCAGCATCGAACCGCATGCTAGCGGGTACGAGCAGTACTTC
>-|TRBJ2-1|TRBV30|15|TRBD2
CAWSLAGSSYNEQFF
TGTGCCTGGAGTTTAGCGGGGAGCTCCTACAATGAGCAGTTCTTC
>-|TRBJ2-1|TRBV30|14|-
CAWRPFGVRNEQFF
TGTGCCTGGAGACCATTCGGGGTCCGCAATGAGCAGTTCTTC
>once|TRBJ1-1|TRBV2|16|TRBD1
CASSLYPLGQGAEAFF
TGTGCCAGCAGTCTTTACCCCTTAGGACAGGGGGCTGAAGCTTTCTTT
>once|TRBJ1-2|TRBV6-6|14|-
CASTQGFPPPLYTF
TGTGCCAGCACGCAGGGTTTCCCTCCCCCTTTGTACACCTTC
>-|TRBJ2-3|TRBV25-1|18|TRBD1
CASSAQGGALISTDTQYF
TGTGCCAGCAGTGCACAGGGGGGCGCTCTCATTAGCACAGATACGCAGTATTTT
>-|TRBJ1-2|TRBV25-1|17|TRBD1
CASSGLVSRDSLYGYTF
TGTGCCAGCAGTGGGCTAGTTTCCCGGGACAGCCTCTATGGCTACACCTTC
>-|TRBJ2-7|TRBV29-1|13|-
CSARDSHSYEQYF
TGCAGCGCTAGAGACTCTCATTCCTACGAGCAGTACTTC
>few|TRBJ1-2|TRBV4-1|15|-
CASSPWEGANYGYTF
TGCGCCAGCAGCCCCTGGGAAGGGGCTAACTATGGCTACACCTTC
>once|TRBJ2-2|TRBV5-4|14|TRBD2
CASRAGEITGELFF
TGTGCCAGCAGAGCGGGAGAAATCACCGGGGAGCTGTTTTTT
>-|TRBJ2-7|TRBV5-6|14|TRBD2
CASSPGLAGDEQYF
TGTGCCAGCAGCCCGGGACTAGCGGGGGACGAGCAGTACTTC
>-|TRBJ2-1|TRBV6-4|17|TRBD1
CASSKTGTGGFGGEQFF
TGTGCCAGCAGTAAAACCGGGACAGGGGGCTTCGGTGGGGAGCAGTTCTTC
>-|TRBJ1-2|TRBV6-5|13|TRBD1
CASRGGGDYGYTF
TGTGCCAGCAGAGGGGGCGGCGACTATGGCTACACCTTC
>-|TRBJ2-1|TRBV19|11|-
CASSDNNEQFF
TGTGCCAGTAGTGACAACAATGAGCAGTTCTTC
>-|TRBJ2-2|TRBV4-1|16|-
CASSQESGTPNGELFF
TGCGCCAGCAGCCAGGAATCCGGGACTCCGAACGGGGAGCTGTTTTTT
>-|TRBJ2-7|TRBV18|15|-
CASSPLEGDQGEQYF
TGTGCCAGCTCACCACTAGAAGGGGATCAAGGCGAGCAGTACTTC
>-|TRBJ1-1|TRBV11-2|14|-
CASSKRRGVTEAFF
TGTGCCAGCAGTAAGCGACGGGGGGTCACTGAAGCTTTCTTT
>-|TRBJ1-1|TRBV5-1|15|TRBD1
CASSLGQGAGTEAFF
TGCGCCAGCAGCTTAGGCCAGGGGGCAGGGACTGAAGCTTTCTTT
>-|TRBJ2-1|TRBV7-9|15|TRBD1
CASSYEGALYNEQFF
TGTGCCAGCAGCTATGAGGGGGCCCTCTACAATGAGCAGTTCTTC